The clone carrying this T cell receptor beta chain was counted only a few times. Antigen unknown. Purity above 98% was achieved in all sorted populations. Expressed TCRB transcripts were sequenced, since all the RNA that had been isolated was reverse transcribed. The repertoire was sequenced with immunoSEQ multiplex PCR; TCRdb's copy has only in-frame clones and lacks some. The sample carries some 350,000 clones, roughly 14% recorded once. The data were taken from a study of beta chain features in type 1 diabetes. General study points: A moderate, significant TCRB CDR3 shortening appeared in type 1 diabetes across four CD4+ subsets.

The sequenced sample consisted of naive CD4+ T cells from blood. This TCR derives from a woman between 18 and 30 years old with type 1 diabetes.

This CDR3 reads CSAQQETQYF. The CDR3 DNA reads TGCAGTGCCCAACAAGAGACCCAGTACTTC. V is TRBV20-1 and J is TRBJ2-5; no clear D. Germline CDR1 and CDR2: DFQATT and SNEGSKA (reference sequence). V was pared by 6 bases and J by 2 bases, with 4 bases between. The CDR3 runs to 10 residues.